The 16 T cell receptor beta chains below all came from one sample that was sequenced in a study of vaccination and CD4 T cells after COVID-19. At the Johns Hopkins FTIC core, DNA taken from cultured CD4+ T cells was sequenced by way of the Oncomine TCR Beta short-read assay. A single record per CDR3 protein comes from TCRdb applying MiXCR to the PCR reads. This sample has approximately 11,000 distinct CDR3 sequences, with roughly 44% found just once. The treatment was: approximately 10-day PBMC culture with coronavirus spike peptide pools or control peptides (ViraFEST assay). For these TCRs, the target antigens are not known. Specimen: cultured CD4+ T cells from blood, collected after SARS-CoV-2 vaccination. The receptors originated from a human donor with COVID-19.

The CDR3 loop is CASKGGRSYNEQFF. The CDR3 DNA follows: TGTGCCAGCAAGGGGGGCCGGTCCTACAATGAGCAGTTCTTC. The chain carries TRBV11-2 and TRBJ2-1; D may match TRBD1 or TRBD2 (6 bases each). The CDR3 totals 14 residues. Germline V CDR1 and CDR2: SGHAT, FQNNGV. Trimming stripped 7 bases from V and 1 base from J, with 11 bases between.

The genes are TRBV6-2 or TRBV6-3 and TRBJ2-1, with TRBD2 matching 8 bases. The germline gives CDR1 MNHEY, CDR2 SVGEGT. CDR3 length: 15 amino acids. The ends lost 0 bases at V and 5 bases at J; junction bases unmatched: 3. The CDR3 DNA reads as TGTGCCAGCAGTTACTCGCGGGGGGTTCACAATGAGCAGTTCTTC. Translation gives CASSYSRGVHNEQFF.

This clonotype is large (0.1 to 1%) in the sample. The chain recombines TRBV21-1 with TRBJ2-5; whether TRBD2, the table's D call, matches the DNA was not checked. TRBV21-1 is a pseudogene segment. The CDR3 has 12 amino acids. CDR3 protein: CASRRAGETQYF. DNA for the CDR3: TGTGCCAGCAGGAGGGCCGGGGAGACCCAGTACTTC.

The V and J genes are TRBV12-3 or TRBV12-4 and TRBJ2-3; D unresolved. The CDR3 totals 12 residues. Between the trimmed V and J ends, which lost 1 base and 4 bases, there was a span of 3 bases. CDR3 coding DNA: TGTGCCAGCAGTTTAGAGTCAGATACGCAGTATTTT. It is translated as CASSLESDTQYF.

This rearrangement joins TRBV2 to TRBJ1-1; D might be TRBD1 (5 bases). V lost 4 bases and J lost 1, with 19 bases in between. This CDR3 contains 17 residues. The germline CDR1 and CDR2 sequences are SNHLY and FYNNEI. In nucleotides, the CDR3 is TGTGCCAGCAGTGCGCAGGGAAGGGGATGGGCGAACACTGAAGCTTTCTTT. It is translated as CASSAQGRGWANTEAFF.

The chain uses TRBV4-2 and TRBJ2-5, with TRBD2 identical over 8 bases. CDR1 and CDR2 (germline): LGHNA, YNFKEQ. V lost 4 bases to trimming and J lost 4 bases; unmatched junction nucleotides: 11. This CDR3 region has 16 residues. The CDR3 DNA reads TGTGCCAGCAGCCCCCCTGGGGCGGGGGGTAGAGAGACCCAGTACTTC. It specifies CASSPPGAGGRETQYF.

The J gene is TRBJ2-5, the V gene TRBV25-1; D is perhaps TRBD2 (7 bases). This CDR3 spans 14 amino acids. V was pared by 3 bases and J by 5 bases, with 13 bases between. Germline CDR1 reads MGHDK; CDR2 reads SYGVNS. The CDR3 DNA sequence: TGTGCCAGCAGTGAGGGGGGGCTTGTCGAGACCCAGTACTTC. Residues: CASSEGGLVETQYF.

This clonotype was counted only a few times. The chain employs TRBV19 and TRBJ1-6, with a tentative D call TRBD1 (5 bases). In germline, CDR1 is LNHDA, CDR2 SQIVND (reference sequence). The CDR3 is 16 residues long. Trimming left V 6 bases short and J 7 bases short, with 19 bases between. The DNA of the CDR3 is TGTGCCAGTAGCCAGAGACAGCCGAGCTACAATTCACCCCTCCACTTT. Its protein is CASSQRQPSYNSPLHF.

This clonotype was counted between two and nine times. This sequence joins TRBV7-9 and TRBJ1-2; D is unresolved. V was trimmed by 8 bases and J by 6 bases, leaving 13 bases between them. In germline, CDR1 is SEHNR, CDR2 FQNEAQ (reference sequence). The CDR3 extends over 12 amino acids. The CDR3 protein is CASARSDHGYTF. The CDR3 nucleotides read TGTGCCAGCGCACGTTCGGACCATGGCTACACCTTC.

The chain links TRBV25-1 to TRBJ2-7; 10 nucleotides match TRBD1. There are 16 residues in the CDR3. Per the germline V gene, CDR1 is MGHDK and CDR2 is SYGVNS. The trim removed 3 bases at V and 3 bases at J, leaving 8 bases unmatched. Here the CDR3 reads CASSDVQGTGDYEQYF. DNA for the CDR3: TGTGCCAGCAGTGACGTCCAAGGGACAGGGGACTACGAGCAGTACTTC.

This clonotype was counted only a few times. This chain joins TRBV27 and TRBJ2-7; possible D gene TRBD1, 6 bases. Trimming removed 2 bases at V and 2 bases at J, with 13 bases between. Germline lookup yields CDR1 MNHEY and CDR2 SMNVEV (reference sequence). CDR3 length: 15 residues. The chain's CDR3 is CASSLRPPGAYEQYF. CDR3 nucleotide sequence: TGTGCCAGCAGTTTACGCCCCCCAGGGGCCTACGAGCAGTACTTC.

The V call is TRBV10-1, the J call TRBJ1-5; D not certain. V was clipped by 3 bases and J by 9 bases, with 12 bases between them. Germline V CDR1 and CDR2: WNHNN, SYGVQD (reference sequence). This CDR3 has 13 residues. The CDR3 here is CASSEGLMRPQHF. CDR3 sequence (DNA): TGCGCCAGCAGTGAAGGCCTGATGCGGCCCCAGCATTTT.

V and J are TRBV6-5 and TRBJ2-3; D uncertain. The V end was cut by 2 bases, the J end by 6 bases, with 9 bases between. Germline CDR1 MNHEY, CDR2 SVGAGI. The CDR3 runs 13 residues. The CDR3 is CASSYGPVDTQYF. CDR3 nucleotides: TGTGCCAGCAGTTACGGCCCCGTGGATACGCAGTATTTT.

In nucleotides, the CDR3 is TGTGCCAGCAGTTACGGTCTCAGGGTCGGGAACACCGGGGAGCTGTTTTTT. It codes for CASSYGLRVGNTGELFF. This chain connects TRBV6-5 to TRBJ2-2, with D possibly being TRBD1 (5 bases). The V end lost 2 bases, the J end lost 1 base, and 14 bases lay between the germline ends. The germline V gene encodes CDR1 MNHEY and CDR2 SVGAGI. The CDR3 runs 17 residues.

J is TRBJ1-2 and V is TRBV11-3; D remains unclear. Trimming took 3 bases from V and 10 from J, leaving 9 bases between them. Germline V gene lookup returns CDR1 SGHNT and CDR2 YENEEA. This CDR3 is built from 11 residues. CDR3: CASSFKGDYTF. The CDR3, as DNA: TGTGCCAGCAGCTTTAAGGGAGACTACACCTTC.

This chain connects TRBV19 to TRBJ2-7; D is possibly TRBD1 or TRBD2 (5 bases each). Trimming removed 6 bases at V and 4 bases at J, with 16 bases between. Germline V gives CDR1 LNHDA, CDR2 SQIVND (reference sequence). CDR3 length equals 14 residues. The CDR3 bases are TGTGCCAGTAGATTATCCGGGACGGGGTACGAGCAGTACTTC. This encodes CASRLSGTGYEQYF. Full variable domain (remainder filled in from reference TRBV19 and TRBJ2-7): DGGITQSPKYLFRKEGQNVTLSCEQNLNHDAMYWYRQDPGQGLRLIYYSQIVNDFQKGDIAEGYSVSREKKESFPLTVTSAQKNPTAFYLCASRLSGTGYEQYFGPGTRLTVT.